Below, one T cell receptor (beta chain) is given with its context. The sample belongs to a study of cytomegalovirus exposure and HLA in healthy donors. About the study: About 84% of around 400 genotyped donors fell in the Caucasian-associated ancestry cluster.

Amplification used 60 Vbeta primers and 13 Jbeta primers. In the original analysis: In a later analysis, some 80 million unique TCR beta chains included roughly 11 million shared by two or more donors. Only in-frame clones appear in the TCRdb table, and some are missing; sequencing was by immunoSEQ multiplex PCR. V, J and clone size reflect that table, while D and trimming were determined from the DNA. The listing records about 150,000 clones. The donors gave bone marrow, and they were healthy. Germline CDR1 MNHNY, CDR2 SVGAGI (reference sequence). The CDR3 totals 15 residues. Trimming stripped 7 bases from V and 0 bases from J, with 15 bases between.

The sample was PBMCs. The source of this sequence is a woman in her forties or fifties in good health and CMV-seronegative. This chain links TRBV6-6 with TRBJ1-1, with D hard to call. CDR3 protein: CASTRYWAMNTEAFF. The CDR3 nucleotides are TGTGCCAGCACTCGGTACTGGGCCATGAACACTGAAGCTTTCTTT.